This TCR beta chain was captured by sequencing in a study of T cell responses to AZD1222 COVID-19 vaccine. Findings and limits, study-wide: Close to half of spike-specific TCRs reportedly recognize unmutated variant regions. At baseline, just six or seven AZD1222 recipients tested seropositive.

The CDR3 is 15 amino acids. Germline lookup yields CDR1 SGHRS and CDR2 YFSETQ. V dropped 2 bases and J dropped 3 bases, with 15 bases sitting between them. As regards this clone: What it binds is unknown.

Generated by immunoSEQ multiplex PCR, the TCRdb table keeps only in-frame clones and is missing some. The sample contains about 130,000 clones, roughly 87% of which appear only once. This chain links TRBV5-1 with TRBJ2-7; maybe TRBD1 (6 bases). This TCR was sampled from an adult in good health. This specimen consisted of peripheral blood, obtained on day 0 of AZD1222 vaccination. The CDR3 nucleotides read TGCGCCAGCAGCTTCCTGTCAGGGGATAGCTACGAGCAGTACTTC. Its protein product is CASSFLSGDSYEQYF.